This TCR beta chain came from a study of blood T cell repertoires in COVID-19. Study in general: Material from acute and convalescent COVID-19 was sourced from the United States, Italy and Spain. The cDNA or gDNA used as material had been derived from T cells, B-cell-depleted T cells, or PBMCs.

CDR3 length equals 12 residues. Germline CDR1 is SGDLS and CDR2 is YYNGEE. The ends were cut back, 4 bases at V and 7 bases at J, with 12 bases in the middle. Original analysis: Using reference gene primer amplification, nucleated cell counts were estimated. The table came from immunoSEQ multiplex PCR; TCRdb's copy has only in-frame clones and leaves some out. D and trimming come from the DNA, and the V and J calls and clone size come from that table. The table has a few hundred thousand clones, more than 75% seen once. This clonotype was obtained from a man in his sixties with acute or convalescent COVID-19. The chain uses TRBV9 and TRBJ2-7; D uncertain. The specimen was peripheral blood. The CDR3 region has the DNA TGTGCCAGCAGCACCCGCAGTGGTGAGCAGTACTTC. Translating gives CASSTRSGEQYF.